The sequence of this T cell receptor beta chain was determined in a study of T cells in Graves' hyperthyroidism and ophthalmopathy. Amplification of TCR beta CDR3 regions used RNA as the template. The TCR CDR3 was amplified in a first-round RT-PCR using the HTBI primer set. MiXCR, applied by TCRdb to the multiplex PCR reads, yields one record per CDR3 protein. The table lists hundreds of thousands of distinct CDR3 sequences, about 16% of them singletons. There are 17 residues in the CDR3. Germline values: CDR1 SGHAT, CDR2 FQNNGV. The J segment lost 6 bases and the V segment lost 0 bases, leaving 11 bases of the junction unmatched. This clonotype was detected many times.

This chain connects TRBV11-2 to TRBJ2-1, with 7 bases that match TRBD1. The clonotype comes from a woman in her forties with Graves' ophthalmopathy. The sample consisted of blood. The DNA of the CDR3 is TGTGCCAGCAGCTTAGAAACATACTACAGGGGTGGCAATGAGCAGTTCTTC. It codes for CASSLETYYRGGNEQFF.